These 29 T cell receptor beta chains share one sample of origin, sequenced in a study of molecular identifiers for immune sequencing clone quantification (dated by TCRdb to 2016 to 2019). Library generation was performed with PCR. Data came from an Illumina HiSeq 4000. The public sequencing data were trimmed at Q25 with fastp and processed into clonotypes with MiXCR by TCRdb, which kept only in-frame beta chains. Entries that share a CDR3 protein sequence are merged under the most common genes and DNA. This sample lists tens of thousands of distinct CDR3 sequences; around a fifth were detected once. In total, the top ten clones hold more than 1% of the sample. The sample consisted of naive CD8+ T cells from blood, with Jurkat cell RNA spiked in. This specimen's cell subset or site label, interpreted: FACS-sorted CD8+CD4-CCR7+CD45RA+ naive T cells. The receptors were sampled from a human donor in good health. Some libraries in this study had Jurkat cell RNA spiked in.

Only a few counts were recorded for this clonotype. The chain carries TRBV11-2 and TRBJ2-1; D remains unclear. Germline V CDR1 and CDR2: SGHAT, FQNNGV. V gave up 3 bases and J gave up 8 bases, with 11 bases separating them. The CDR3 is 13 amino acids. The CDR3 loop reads CASSFFSRHEQFF. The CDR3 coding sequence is TGTGCCAGCAGCTTTTTTAGCAGACATGAGCAGTTCTTC.

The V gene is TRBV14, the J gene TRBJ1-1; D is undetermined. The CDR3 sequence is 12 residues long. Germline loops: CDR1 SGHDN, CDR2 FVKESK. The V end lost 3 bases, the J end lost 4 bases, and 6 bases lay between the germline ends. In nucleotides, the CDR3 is TGTGCCAGCAGCCATGGGTTCACTGAAGCTTTCTTT. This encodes CASSHGFTEAFF.

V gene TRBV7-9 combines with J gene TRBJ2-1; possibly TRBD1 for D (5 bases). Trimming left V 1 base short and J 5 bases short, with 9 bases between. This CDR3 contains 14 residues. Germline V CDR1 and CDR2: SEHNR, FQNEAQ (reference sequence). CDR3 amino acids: CASSLGDSDNEQFF. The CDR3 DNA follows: TGTGCCAGCAGCTTAGGAGACAGCGACAATGAGCAGTTCTTC. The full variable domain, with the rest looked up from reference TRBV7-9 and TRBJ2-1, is DTGVSQNPRHKITKRGQNVTFRCDPISEHNRLYWYRQTLGQGPEFLTYFQNEAQLEKSRLLSDRFSAERPKGSFSTLEIQRTEQGDSAMYLCASSLGDSDNEQFFGPGTRLTVL.

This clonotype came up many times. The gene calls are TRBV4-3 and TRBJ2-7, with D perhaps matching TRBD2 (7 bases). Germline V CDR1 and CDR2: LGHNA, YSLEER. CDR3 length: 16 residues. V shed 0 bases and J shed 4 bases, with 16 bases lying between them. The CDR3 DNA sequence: TGCGCCAGCAGCCAAGAAGTACGGGGGGCAAAGTACGAGCAGTACTTC. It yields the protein CASSQEVRGAKYEQYF.

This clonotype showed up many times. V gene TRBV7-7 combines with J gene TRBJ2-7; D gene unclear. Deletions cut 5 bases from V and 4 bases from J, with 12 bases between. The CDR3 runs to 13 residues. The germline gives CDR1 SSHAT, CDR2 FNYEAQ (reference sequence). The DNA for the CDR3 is TGTGCCAGCAGCCCGCAGCTCGGGTACGAGCAGTACTTC. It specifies CASSPQLGYEQYF.

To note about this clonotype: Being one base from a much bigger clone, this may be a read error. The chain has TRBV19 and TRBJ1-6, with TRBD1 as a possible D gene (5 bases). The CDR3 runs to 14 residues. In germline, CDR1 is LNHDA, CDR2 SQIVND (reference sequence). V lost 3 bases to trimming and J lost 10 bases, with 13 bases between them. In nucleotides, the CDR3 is TGTGCCAGTAGTATCCCACGGGGCAGCTCACCCCTCCACTTT. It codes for CASSIPRGSSPLHF.

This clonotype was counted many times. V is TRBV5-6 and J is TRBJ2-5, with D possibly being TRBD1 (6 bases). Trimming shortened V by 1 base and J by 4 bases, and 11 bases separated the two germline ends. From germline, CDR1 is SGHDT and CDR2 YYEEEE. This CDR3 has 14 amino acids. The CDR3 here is CASSLFRGGETQYF. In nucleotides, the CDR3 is TGTGCCAGCAGCTTGTTCAGGGGCGGAGAGACCCAGTACTTC.

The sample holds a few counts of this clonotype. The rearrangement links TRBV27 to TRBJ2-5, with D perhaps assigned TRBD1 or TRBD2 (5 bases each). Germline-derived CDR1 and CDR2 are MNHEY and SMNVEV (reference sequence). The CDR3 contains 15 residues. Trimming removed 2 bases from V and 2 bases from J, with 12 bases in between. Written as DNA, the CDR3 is TGTGCCAGCAGTTTAATGGGGACCTCACAAGAGACCCAGTACTTC. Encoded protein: CASSLMGTSQETQYF.

The CDR3 reads CASSRPLDRATYNEQFF. In DNA, the CDR3 is TGTGCCAGCAGCCGCCCCCTGGACAGGGCCACCTACAATGAGCAGTTCTTC. The chain couples TRBV5-6 to TRBJ2-1, with TRBD1 identical over 8 bases. V lost 4 bases to trimming and J lost 2 bases; unmatched junction nucleotides: 11. The CDR3 covers 17 residues. Germline loops: CDR1 SGHDT, CDR2 YYEEEE.

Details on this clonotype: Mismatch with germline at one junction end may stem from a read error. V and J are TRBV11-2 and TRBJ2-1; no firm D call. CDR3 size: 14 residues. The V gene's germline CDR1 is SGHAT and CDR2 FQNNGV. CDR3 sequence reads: CASSLGGASDEQLF. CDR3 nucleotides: TGTGCCAGCAGCTTAGGAGGCGCTTCGGATGAGCAGCTCTTC.

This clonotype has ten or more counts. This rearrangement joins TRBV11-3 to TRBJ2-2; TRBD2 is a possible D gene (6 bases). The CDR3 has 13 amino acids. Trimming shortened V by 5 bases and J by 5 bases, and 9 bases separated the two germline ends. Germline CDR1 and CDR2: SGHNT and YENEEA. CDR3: CASSPGGTGELFF. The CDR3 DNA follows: TGTGCCAGCAGCCCTGGGGGGACCGGGGAGCTGTTTTTT.

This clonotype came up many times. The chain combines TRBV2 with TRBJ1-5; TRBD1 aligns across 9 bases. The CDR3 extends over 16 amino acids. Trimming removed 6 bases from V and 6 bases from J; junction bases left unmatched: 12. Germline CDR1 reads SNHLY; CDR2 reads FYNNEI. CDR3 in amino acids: CASSVPRTGEGQPQHF. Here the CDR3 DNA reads TGTGCCAGCAGCGTTCCCAGGACAGGGGAAGGTCAGCCCCAGCATTTT. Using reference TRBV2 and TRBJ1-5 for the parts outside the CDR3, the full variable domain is EPEVTQTPSHQVTQMGQEVILRCVPISNHLYFYWYRQILGQKVEFLVSFYNNEISEKSEIFDDQFSVERPDGSNFTLKIRSTKLEDSAMYFCASSVPRTGEGQPQHFGDGTRLSIL.

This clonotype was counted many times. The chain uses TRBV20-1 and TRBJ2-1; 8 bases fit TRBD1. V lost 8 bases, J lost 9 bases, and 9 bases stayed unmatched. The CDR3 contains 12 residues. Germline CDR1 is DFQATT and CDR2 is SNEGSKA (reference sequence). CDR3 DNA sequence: TGCAGTACACAGGGGGAGGTAATTGAGCAGTTCTTC. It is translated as CSTQGEVIEQFF.

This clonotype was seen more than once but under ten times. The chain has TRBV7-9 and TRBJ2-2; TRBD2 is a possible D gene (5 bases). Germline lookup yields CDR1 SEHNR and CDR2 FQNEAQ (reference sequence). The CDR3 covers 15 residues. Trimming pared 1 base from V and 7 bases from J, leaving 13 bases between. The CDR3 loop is CASSLVRGIVGELFF. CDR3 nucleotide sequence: TGTGCCAGCAGCTTAGTACGAGGGATCGTCGGGGAGCTGTTTTTT. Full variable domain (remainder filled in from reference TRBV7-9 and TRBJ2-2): DTGVSQNPRHKITKRGQNVTFRCDPISEHNRLYWYRQTLGQGPEFLTYFQNEAQLEKSRLLSDRFSAERPKGSFSTLEIQRTEQGDSAMYLCASSLVRGIVGELFFGEGSRLTVL.

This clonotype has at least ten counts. This CDR3 reads CASSLALAAEQYF. DNA of the CDR3: TGTGCCAGCAGCTTAGCGCTAGCGGCCGAGCAGTACTTC. The V call is TRBV7-2, the J call TRBJ2-7; 7 bases align to TRBD2. CDR3 length: 13 residues. V dropped 0 bases and J dropped 6; count of bases not matched to a gene: 2. Germline CDR1 SGHTA, CDR2 FQGNSA.

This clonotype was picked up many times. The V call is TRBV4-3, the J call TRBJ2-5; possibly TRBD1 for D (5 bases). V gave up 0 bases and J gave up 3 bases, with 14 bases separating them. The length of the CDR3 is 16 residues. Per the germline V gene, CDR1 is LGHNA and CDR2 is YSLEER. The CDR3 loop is CASSQDSGRAEETQYF. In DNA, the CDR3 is TGCGCCAGCAGCCAAGATAGTGGCAGGGCCGAAGAGACCCAGTACTTC.

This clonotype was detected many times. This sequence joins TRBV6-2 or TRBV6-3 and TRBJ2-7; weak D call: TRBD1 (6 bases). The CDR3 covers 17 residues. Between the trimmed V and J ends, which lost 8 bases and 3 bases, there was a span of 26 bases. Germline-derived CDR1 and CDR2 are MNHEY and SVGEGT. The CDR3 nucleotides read TGTGCCAGCCATGGACCGGGACACCCAACACCTAACTACGAGCAGTACTTC. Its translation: CASHGPGHPTPNYEQYF.

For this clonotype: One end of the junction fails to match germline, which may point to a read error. CDR3 sequence reads: CSARDLGTNSYEQCF. The CDR3 DNA is TGCAGTGCTAGAGATTTGGGGACCAACTCCTACGAGCAGTGCTTC. V and J are TRBV20-1 and TRBJ2-7, with D perhaps given as TRBD1 or TRBD2 (5 bases each). CDR3 length: 15 residues. The germline gives CDR1 DFQATT, CDR2 SNEGSKA (reference sequence).

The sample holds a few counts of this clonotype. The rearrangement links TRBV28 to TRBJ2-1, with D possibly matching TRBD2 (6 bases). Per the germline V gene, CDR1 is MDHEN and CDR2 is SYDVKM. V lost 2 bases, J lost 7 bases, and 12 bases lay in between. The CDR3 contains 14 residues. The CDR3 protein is CASSLAGMKNEQFF. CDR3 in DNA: TGTGCCAGCAGTTTAGCGGGAATGAAGAATGAGCAGTTCTTC.

For the CDR3, the DNA is TGCGCCAGCAGCCAAGATAAGGGGACAGGGCATGGCTACACCTTC. This sequence encodes CASSQDKGTGHGYTF. The chain carries TRBV4-3 and TRBJ1-2; 9 positions agree with TRBD1. The ends lost 0 bases at V and 6 bases at J; junction bases unmatched: 5. CDR3 size: 15 residues. CDR1 LGHNA and CDR2 YSLEER come from the germline V gene.

The CDR3 loop reads CAWSRGQFYEQYF. The CDR3 bases are TGTGCCTGGAGTCGCGGGCAATTCTACGAGCAGTACTTC. The gene calls are TRBV30 and TRBJ2-7; D possibly corresponds to TRBD2 (5 bases). Germline CDR1 reads GTSNPN; CDR2 reads SVGIG (reference sequence). The CDR3 covers 13 residues. V was trimmed by 2 bases and J by 3 bases, leaving 11 bases between them.

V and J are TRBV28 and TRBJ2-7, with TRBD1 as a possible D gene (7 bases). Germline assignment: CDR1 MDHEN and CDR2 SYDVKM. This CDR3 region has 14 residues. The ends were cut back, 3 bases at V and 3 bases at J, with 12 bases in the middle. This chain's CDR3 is CASSFPGGFYEQYF. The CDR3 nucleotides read TGTGCCAGCAGTTTTCCAGGGGGGTTCTACGAGCAGTACTTC.

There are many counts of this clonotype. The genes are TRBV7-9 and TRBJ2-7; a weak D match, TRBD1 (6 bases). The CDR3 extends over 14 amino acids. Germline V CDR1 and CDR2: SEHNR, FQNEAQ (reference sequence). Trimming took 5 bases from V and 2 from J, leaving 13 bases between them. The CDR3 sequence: CASSILTGTYEQYF. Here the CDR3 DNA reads TGTGCCAGCAGCATCCTGACAGGTACCTACGAGCAGTACTTC.

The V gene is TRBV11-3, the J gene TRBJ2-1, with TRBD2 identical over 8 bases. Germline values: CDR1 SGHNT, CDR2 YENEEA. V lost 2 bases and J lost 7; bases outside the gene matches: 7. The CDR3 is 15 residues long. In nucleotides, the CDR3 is TGTGCCAGCAGCTTAAACGGGAGGGCCGGTAATGAGCAGTTCTTC. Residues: CASSLNGRAGNEQFF.

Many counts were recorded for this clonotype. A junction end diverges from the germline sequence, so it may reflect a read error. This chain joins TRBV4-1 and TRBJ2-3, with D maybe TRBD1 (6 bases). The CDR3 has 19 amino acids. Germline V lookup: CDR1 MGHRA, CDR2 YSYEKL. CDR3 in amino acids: CASRQAGTGTFTFTDTQYF. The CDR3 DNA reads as TGCGCCAGCAGGCAAGCAGGAACAGGGACGTTTACTTTCACAGATACGCAGTATTTT.

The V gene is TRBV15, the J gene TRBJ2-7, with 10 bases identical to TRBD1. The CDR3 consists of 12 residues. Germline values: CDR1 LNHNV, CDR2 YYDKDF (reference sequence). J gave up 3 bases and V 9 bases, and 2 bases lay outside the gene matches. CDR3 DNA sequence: TGTGCCACGGGACAGGGGTACTACGAGCAGTACTTC. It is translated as CATGQGYYEQYF.

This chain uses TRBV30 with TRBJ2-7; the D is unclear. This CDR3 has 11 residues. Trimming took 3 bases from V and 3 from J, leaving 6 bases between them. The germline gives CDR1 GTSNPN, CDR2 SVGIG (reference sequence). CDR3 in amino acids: CAWSLVYEQYF. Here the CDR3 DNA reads TGTGCCTGGAGCCTAGTCTACGAGCAGTACTTC.

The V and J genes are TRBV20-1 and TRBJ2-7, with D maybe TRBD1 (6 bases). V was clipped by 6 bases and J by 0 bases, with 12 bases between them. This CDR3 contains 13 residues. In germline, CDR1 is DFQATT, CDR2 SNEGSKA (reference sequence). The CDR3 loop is CSAKGTISYEQYF. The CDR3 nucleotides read TGCAGTGCAAAAGGGACAATCTCCTACGAGCAGTACTTC.

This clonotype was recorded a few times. In DNA form, the CDR3 reads TGTGCCAGCAGTGAAGTCGGCGGGAGGGCACCCGTTGAGCAGTTCTTC. Translating it yields CASSEVGGRAPVEQFF. The V gene is TRBV6-1, the J gene TRBJ2-1, with TRBD2 matching over 9 bases. This CDR3 has 16 residues. After removal of 1 base from V and 9 bases from J, the junction contained 10 bases not matched to a gene. Germline V gene lookup returns CDR1 MNHNS and CDR2 SASEGT.